The T cell receptor beta chain under discussion was sequenced for a study of blood T cell repertoires in COVID-19. The overall study: Samples taken during acute and convalescent COVID-19 were collected in the United States, Italy and Spain. T cells, B-cell-depleted T cells, or PBMCs supplied cDNA or gDNA.

V lost 1 base to trimming and J lost 2 bases; unmatched junction nucleotides: 2. From germline, CDR1 is SGHTA and CDR2 FQGNSA. This CDR3 region has 16 residues. The repertoire was sequenced with immunoSEQ multiplex PCR; TCRdb's copy has only in-frame clones and lacks some. This repertoire shows approximately 41,000 clones, around 90% found once; its top ten account for about 9.2%. Sequencing was carried out using peripheral blood. The chain joins TRBV7-2 to TRBJ2-3, with 11 bases matching TRBD2. The sequence derives from a woman older than 75 with active COVID-19. CDR3 bases: TGTGCCAGCAGCTTAGTTAGCGGGGGGGCCACAGATACGCAGTATTTT. It codes for CASSLVSGGATDTQYF.